A selection of T cell receptor beta chains follows, all from one sample in a study of human thymus T cells. This table comes from immunoSEQ multiplex PCR, and its TCRdb copy is limited to in-frame clones, with some not included. The table includes some 120,000 clones, 90% to 95% detected once. Sequenced: thymus tissue. Receptor source: a boy under three years old with a congenital heart defect but otherwise immunologically healthy. Both conserved end residues are part of each CDR3. The order of the fields is CDR3 length, J gene, D gene, clone size, V gene, CDR3 DNA, CDR3 protein. A D gene is named only where the DNA matches it firmly. Size values are once, few and many counts, or a class for expanded clones, and some rows have none.

16 | TRBJ1-1 | - | - | TRBV10-2 | TGCGCCAGCAGTGAGATAGGGGGGCGAATGAACACTGAAGCTTTCTTT | CASSEIGGRMNTEAFF
14 | TRBJ1-5 | - | - | TRBV15 | TGTGCCACCAGTGCTCAGGGAATATATCAGCCCCAGCATTTT | CATSAQGIYQPQHF
14 | TRBJ1-2 | TRBD1 | - | TRBV14 | TGTGCCAGCAGGCCTCTCGGACAGGGAAATGGCTACACCTTC | CASRPLGQGNGYTF
17 | TRBJ2-2 | TRBD1 | - | TRBV7-2 | TGTGCCAGCAGCTTTCCGTCCCGGGACAGGGGAGCCGGGGAGCTGTTTTTT | CASSFPSRDRGAGELFF
13 | TRBJ1-5 | TRBD1 | - | TRBV23-1 | TGCGCCAGCAGTCGGACAGGGGATCAGCCCCAGCATTTT | CASSRTGDQPQHF
15 | TRBJ2-2 | - | - | TRBV28 | TGTGCCAGCAGTTTATTCCCGGGGTACACCGGGGAGCTGTTTTTT | CASSLFPGYTGELFF
17 | TRBJ1-1 | TRBD1 | few | TRBV9 | TGTGCCAGCAGCCCCAGAGGGACAGGGGACCTGAACACTGAAGCTTTCTTT | CASSPRGTGDLNTEAFF
15 | TRBJ2-7 | TRBD1 | once | TRBV5-1 | TGCGCCAGCAGCCTAGACAGGGGGCAGCCCCACGAGCAGTACTTC | CASSLDRGQPHEQYF
15 | TRBJ2-5 | - | once | TRBV7-2 | TGTGCCAGCAGCTTTGGCCTAGCAGATCAAGAGACCCAGTACTTC | CASSFGLADQETQYF
16 | TRBJ1-1 | TRBD1 | - | TRBV5-1 | TGCGCCAGCAGCCTTACCGGGACAGGGGTGAACACTGAAGCTTTCTTT | CASSLTGTGVNTEAFF
14 | TRBJ1-2 | - | - | TRBV10-3 | TGTGCCATCAGTGAGCGAGAGAACAACTATGGCTACACCTTC | CAISERENNYGYTF
15 | TRBJ2-3 | - | - | TRBV4-1 | TGCGCCAGCAGCCATCACGGACTCAACACAGATACGCAGTATTTT | CASSHHGLNTDTQYF
15 | TRBJ2-5 | - | - | TRBV5-1 | TGCGCCAGCAGCTTGAGACGGGGGGCCCAAGAGACCCAGTACTTC | CASSLRRGAQETQYF
15 | TRBJ1-2 | TRBD1 | - | TRBV6-1 | TGTGCCAGCAGAAGAGACCGGGACAGAAGATATGGCTACACCTTC | CASRRDRDRRYGYTF
19 | TRBJ1-3 | TRBD1 | - | TRBV2 | TGTGCCAGCAGTGAACCAGGGACAGGATCTACTAACTCTGGAAACACCATATATTTT | CASSEPGTGSTNSGNTIYF
14 | TRBJ1-2 | - | - | TRBV30 | TGTGCCTGGAGTGTACGACTGGATAACTATGGCTACACCTTC | CAWSVRLDNYGYTF
17 | TRBJ2-1 | - | - | TRBV14 | TGTGCCAGCAGCCAAGATGGGGGGCCGAGCTCCTACAATGAGCAGTTCTTC | CASSQDGGPSSYNEQFF
11 | TRBJ2-7 | - | - | TRBV6-1 | TGTGCCAGCAGTTCCTCAGGAGGCCGGTGGTTC | CASSSSGGRWF
16 | TRBJ1-1 | - | - | TRBV30 | TGTGCCTGGAGTGTACAGTTGGGACACCAGAACACTGAAGCTTTCTTT | CAWSVQLGHQNTEAFF
15 | TRBJ1-6 | TRBD1 | - | TRBV11-3 | TGTGCCAGCAGTCGACAGGGGGCGAAGAATTCACCCCTCCACTTT | CASSRQGAKNSPLHF
15 | TRBJ2-1 | - | - | TRBV5-6 | TGTGCCAGCAGCTTGGATGGGACGGGCCCCCATGAGCAGTTCTTC | CASSLDGTGPHEQFF
16 | TRBJ2-1 | TRBD2 | - | TRBV9 | TGTGCCAGCAGCCCATCTAGCGGGGTGTCCTACAATGAGCAGTTCTTC | CASSPSSGVSYNEQFF
16 | TRBJ1-2 | TRBD1 | - | TRBV4-2 | TGTGCCAGCAGCCGCACCCCTATGACAGGGGGCATTGGCTACACCTTC | CASSRTPMTGGIGYTF
16 | TRBJ2-3 | TRBD2 | - | TRBV18 | TGTGCCAGCTCAACCAGCGGGGGCCCCGAATCAGATACGCAGTATTTT | CASSTSGGPESDTQYF
14 | TRBJ2-3 | - | - | TRBV7-2 | TGTGCCAGCAGCCTAAAGCTGGGTGGAGATACGCAGTATTTT | CASSLKLGGDTQYF
15 | TRBJ1-3 | - | - | TRBV28 | TGTGCCAGCAGTTTAAGGGGGTATGTCGGAAACACCATATATTTT | CASSLRGYVGNTIYF
15 | TRBJ2-5 | TRBD2 | - | TRBV4-3 | TGCGCCAGCAGCCAGACTAGCGGAACTCAAGAGACCCAGTACTTC | CASSQTSGTQETQYF
15 | TRBJ2-3 | - | - | TRBV5-1 | TGCGCCAGGCCGAGGTCCGGAGGGGGCACAGATACGCAGTATTTT | CARPRSGGGTDTQYF
15 | TRBJ2-3 | - | - | TRBV6-5 | TGTGCCAGCAGTTTACTATGGGGGCAGGGGGATACGCAGTATTTT | CASSLLWGQGDTQYF
17 | TRBJ2-7 | TRBD1 | - | TRBV7-2 | TGTGCCAGCAGCTTCCAACCGGACAGGGAGGACTCCTACGAGCAGTACTTC | CASSFQPDREDSYEQYF
17 | TRBJ2-1 | - | - | TRBV4-3 | TGCGCCAGCAGCCGACGACCAGGGGGGACCTCATTCAATGAGCAGTTCTTC | CASSRRPGGTSFNEQFF
15 | TRBJ2-5 | TRBD1 | - | TRBV15 | TGTGCCACCAGCAGAACCGGGACAGGGACCGAGACCCAGTACTTC | CATSRTGTGTETQYF
17 | TRBJ2-1 | TRBD2 | once | TRBV10-3 | TGTGCCATCAGTGATCCCCATGCCGGGGGGGGTACCAGGGAGCAGTTCTTC | CAISDPHAGGGTREQFF
11 | TRBJ1-1 | - | - | TRBV20-1 | TGCAGTGCTAGGCGGGGGGCGACGGCTTTCTTT | CSARRGATAFF
12 | TRBJ1-6 | - | - | TRBV30 | TGTGCCCCTCAAGGCTCGGGTAGGAGCCTCCACTTT | CAPQGSGRSLHF